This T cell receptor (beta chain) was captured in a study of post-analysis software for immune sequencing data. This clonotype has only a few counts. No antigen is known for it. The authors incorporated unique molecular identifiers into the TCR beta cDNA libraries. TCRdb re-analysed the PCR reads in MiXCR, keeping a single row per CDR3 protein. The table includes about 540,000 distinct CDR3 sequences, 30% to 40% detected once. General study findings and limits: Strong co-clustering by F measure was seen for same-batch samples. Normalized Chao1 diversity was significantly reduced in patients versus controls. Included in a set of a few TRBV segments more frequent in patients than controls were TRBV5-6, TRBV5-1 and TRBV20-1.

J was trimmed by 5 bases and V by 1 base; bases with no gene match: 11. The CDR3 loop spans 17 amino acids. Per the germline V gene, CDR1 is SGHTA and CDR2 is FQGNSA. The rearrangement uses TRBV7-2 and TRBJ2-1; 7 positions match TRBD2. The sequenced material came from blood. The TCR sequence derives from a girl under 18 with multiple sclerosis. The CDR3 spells CASSLVLTGTKDNEQFF. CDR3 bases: TGTGCCAGCAGCTTAGTTTTGACCGGGACTAAAGACAATGAGCAGTTCTTC.